One sample yielded the 12 T cell receptor beta chains listed below, sequenced in a study of T cells in women clearing cervical HPV infection. Data came from immunoSEQ multiplex PCR; TCRdb stores just in-frame clones and leaves some out. The repertoire shows around 48,000 clones; the top ten hold roughly 1.6%. Input material: blood buffy coat. Every receptor here comes from a woman between 18 and 70 years old with a cervical HPV16 infection that either progressed to CIN3+ or cleared (not recorded which).

For this clone: The CDR3 end is not reached by the read, which stops 3 residues before it; the germline J gene fills it in. This chain connects TRBV20-1 to TRBJ2-3; 12 nucleotides agree with TRBD2. Trimming removed 5 bases from V and 4 bases from J; junction bases left unmatched: 4. CDR1 is DFQATT, CDR2 SNEGSKA, per germline (reference sequence). The CDR3 has 14 residues. The sequenced part of the CDR3 DNA is TGCAGTGCTCTCCTAGCGGGAGGGCCAGATACG. It translates to CSALLAGGPDT. The entire CDR3 sequence reads CSALLAGGPDTQYF.

Comments on this clone: The read halts 3 residues ahead of the CDR3 end, with the missing end drawn from the germline J gene. The V and J genes are TRBV12-3 or TRBV12-4 and TRBJ1-1; 8 bases fit TRBD1. The CDR3 totals 14 residues. V lost 6 bases, J lost 3 bases, and 6 bases stayed unmatched. CDR3 bases read: TGTGCCAGCAGGACGACACAGGGGGACACTGAA. Translation gives CASRTTQGDTE. The complete CDR3 reads CASRTTQGDTEAFF.

With regard to this clone: The read terminates 3 residues before the CDR3 end, so the remaining end is supplied by the germline J gene. The V call is TRBV7-6, the J call TRBJ1-6; D remains ambiguous. The germline V gene encodes CDR1 SGHVS and CDR2 FNYEAQ. V lost 1 base to trimming and J lost 0 bases, with 13 bases between them. This CDR3 is 18 amino acids long. The CDR3 region is CASSLEVSASSYNSPLHF. CDR3 DNA (partial): TGTGCCAGCAGCTTAGAGGTCAGCGCGAGCTCCTATAATTCACCC.

With regard to this clone: The sequenced fragment ends 3 residues before the CDR3 boundary, so the rest is inferred from the germline J gene. The gene calls are TRBV28 and TRBJ2-5; D is perhaps TRBD1 (6 bases). V lost 7 bases, J lost 0 bases, and 18 bases lay in between. This CDR3 region has 16 residues. Germline V gene sequence: CDR1 MDHEN, CDR2 SYDVKM. The CDR3 spells CASKRRPRGYQETQYF. The CDR3 bases that were read are TGTGCCAGCAAGCGACGCCCCAGGGGCTACCAAGAGACC.

As regards this clone: The read terminates 3 residues ahead of where the CDR3 ends, so the germline J gene completes it. The gene calls are TRBV18 and TRBJ2-7; TRBD1 or TRBD2 may be the D gene (5 bases each). CDR1 and CDR2 (germline): KGHSH, LQKENI. The ends were cut back, 3 bases at V and 5 bases at J, with 8 bases in the middle. The CDR3 extends over 12 amino acids. The CDR3 bases that were read are TGTGCCAGCTCACCGAGGGGCCACGAG. It yields the protein CASSPRGHE. The CDR3 in its entirety is CASSPRGHEQYF.

Comment on this clone: The CDR3 extends 3 residues past the end of the read, so its final part is completed from the germline J gene. J is TRBJ2-7 and V is TRBV2; D is perhaps TRBD1 (6 bases). Trimming took 4 bases from V and 3 from J, leaving 10 bases between them. From germline, CDR1 is SNHLY and CDR2 FYNNEI. This CDR3 has 13 amino acids. CDR3 DNA (partial): TGTGCCAGCAGTGGGGGCAGGGGCTACGAG. As protein: CASSGGRGYE. The CDR3 in its entirety is CASSGGRGYEQYF.

In the case of this clone: The read ends 3 residues early relative to the CDR3; the germline J gene fills the gap. Distinct nucleotide sequences in the sample also encode this CDR3. This chain connects TRBV15 to TRBJ1-2; D is perhaps TRBD1 (5 bases). The CDR3 is made up of 14 amino acids. Germline V lookup: CDR1 LNHNV, CDR2 YYDKDF (reference sequence). Trimming removed 1 base at V and 2 bases at J, with 8 bases between. The CDR3 sequence is CATSRGGGNYGYTF. CDR3 bases read: TGTGCCACCAGCAGAGGGGGGGGAAACTATGGC.

A note on this clone: The CDR3 end lies 3 residues beyond the end of the read and is filled in from the germline J gene. V gene TRBV7-8 combines with J gene TRBJ2-4, with D perhaps matching TRBD1 (6 bases). This CDR3 spans 15 amino acids. V lost 1 base to trimming and J lost 7 bases, with 14 bases between them. Germline CDR1 is SGHVS and CDR2 is FQNEAQ. This CDR3 reads CASSLGDTGANIQYF. The sequenced CDR3 bases are TGTGCCAGCAGCTTAGGGGACACCGGCGCGAACATT.

Turning to this clone: The observed sequence ends 3 residues before the CDR3 terminus, with the missing tail filled in from the germline J gene. The chain is built from TRBV12-3 or TRBV12-4 and TRBJ2-2, with 7 bases lining up with TRBD2. The J segment lost 3 bases and the V segment lost 7 bases, leaving 8 bases of the junction unmatched. The CDR3 runs to 15 residues. The CDR3 reads CASMRRGWDTGELFF. The covered CDR3 bases are TGTGCCAGCATGAGGCGGGGGTGGGACACCGGGGAG.

As concerns this clone: The read gets to within 3 residues of the CDR3 end, and the germline J gene fills in the rest. This chain links TRBV7-8 with TRBJ1-4; 8 positions agree with TRBD1. CDR1 is SGHVS, CDR2 FQNEAQ, per germline. The CDR3 loop spans 16 amino acids. The J segment lost 8 bases and the V segment lost 1 base, leaving 9 bases of the junction unmatched. Partial CDR3 DNA: TGTGCCAGCAGCTTAGGCCGGACAGGGTTTCGGGAAAAA. Translation: CASSLGRTGFREK. The entire CDR3 is CASSLGRTGFREKLFF.

Remarks on this clone: The read terminates 3 residues before the CDR3 end, so the remaining end is supplied by the germline J gene. The chain links TRBV7-8 to TRBJ1-2; D is possibly TRBD1 (5 bases). The CDR3 is made up of 12 amino acids. Per the germline V gene, CDR1 is SGHVS and CDR2 is FQNEAQ. The CDR3 sequence: CASTDPGGGYTF. The CDR3 bases that were read are TGTGCCAGCACCGACCCCGGGGGAGGC. Based on the CDR3 plus reference TRBV7-8 and TRBJ1-2, the full variable domain is GAGVSQSPRYKVAKRGQDVALRCDPISGHVSLFWYQQALGQGPEFLTYFQNEAQLDKSGLPSDRFFAERPEGSVSTLKIQRTQQEDSAVYLCASTDPGGGYTFGSGTRLTVV.

Turning to this clone: The read ends 3 residues early relative to the CDR3; the germline J gene fills the gap. The chain recombines TRBV7-9 with TRBJ2-1; D ambiguous. Germline-derived CDR1 and CDR2 are SEHNR and FQNEAQ (reference sequence). This CDR3 region has 14 residues. With 3 bases removed from V and 4 bases from J, the gap between germline ends came to 10 bases. CDR3 sequence: CASSFGPLYNEQFF. The part of the CDR3 DNA that was read is TGTGCCAGCAGCTTTGGGCCTTTATACAATGAG. The entire variable domain, with the rest obtained from reference TRBV7-9 and TRBJ2-1, is as follows: DTGVSQNPRHKITKRGQNVTFRCDPISEHNRLYWYRQTLGQGPEFLTYFQNEAQLEKSRLLSDRFSAERPKGSFSTLEIQRTEQGDSAMYLCASSFGPLYNEQFFGPGTRLTVL.